This T cell receptor beta chain comes out of a study of blood T cell repertoires in COVID-19. On the study more broadly: Acute-phase and convalescent COVID-19 samples originated in the United States, Italy and Spain.

CDR3 length equals 15 residues. V was clipped by 3 bases and J by 2 bases, with 11 bases between them. Germline CDR1 is SGHTA and CDR2 is FQGNSA. TCRdb's table, derived via immunoSEQ multiplex PCR, lists solely in-frame clones and lacks some. Here the sample spans more than 250,000 clones, 80% to 90% being singletons. The sequence was collected from a woman between 25 and 40 years old who had recovered from COVID-19. Source material: PBMCs or T cells enriched from blood (not recorded which). The chain links TRBV7-2 to TRBJ2-1; possibly TRBD2 for D (5 bases). CDR3 DNA: TGTGCCAGCAGCTTCGCCGGGAATCCCTACAATGAGCAGTTCTTC. Residues: CASSFAGNPYNEQFF.